This T cell receptor (beta chain) was obtained from a study of blood T cells in healthy people across ages. Points from the study as a whole: Underestimates were what the diversity estimates from one million T cells were considered to be. Possibly, changes in expanded clonotypes were confounded because donor CMV status was unknown.

CDR1 is SNHLY and CDR2 is FYNNEI in the germline V gene. Between the trimmed V and J ends, which lost 5 bases and 2 bases, there was a span of 10 bases. CDR3 length equals 13 residues. Primed by a sample-barcoded 5' primer and a J-beta primer mix, a second PCR proceeded for 7 to 11 cycles. Each cDNA molecule received a tag from a template-switch adaptor that had 12 random nucleotides. TCRdb independently ran MiXCR on the 5' RACE reads; one entry per CDR3 protein. Here the sample spans 1.5 million to 2 million distinct CDR3 sequences, about two fifths being singletons. Each sample provided at least 5 micrograms of extracted total RNA. This clonotype has just a few counts. Antigen unknown.

This clonotype was sampled from a human donor in good health. Sequences were obtained from blood. The chain employs TRBV2 and TRBJ2-7, with D possibly matching TRBD1 (5 bases). CDR3 DNA: TGTGCCAGCAGTCCGACAGAGCCCTACGAGCAGTACTTC. The encoded protein is CASSPTEPYEQYF.